Listed here are 2 T cell receptor beta chains from one sample, sequenced in a study of blood T cell repertoires in COVID-19. Sequencing was performed with immunoSEQ multiplex PCR; in TCRdb, only in-frame clones are kept and a portion is missing. The sample consists of about 210,000 clones, roughly nine tenths of them appearing once. The specimen was peripheral blood. These TCRs come from a man younger than 40 with acute or convalescent COVID-19.

This clone was seen only a few times. The V call is TRBV28, the J call TRBJ1-2, with 8 bases matching TRBD1. V dropped 8 bases and J dropped 1; count of bases not matched to a gene: 6. The CDR3 is 14 amino acids. Per germline, CDR1 MDHEN and CDR2 SYDVKM. The CDR3 bases are TGTGCCAGCGGGCTCGGACAGGGTAACTATGGCTACACCTTC. Amino acids: CASGLGQGNYGYTF.

The chain couples TRBV6-5 to TRBJ1-1; maybe TRBD1 (5 bases). V gave up 5 bases and J gave up 4 bases, with 11 bases separating them. The CDR3 is 13 residues long. Per germline, CDR1 MNHEY and CDR2 SVGAGI. The CDR3 loop reads CASSKAGTTEAFF. CDR3 nucleotides: TGTGCCAGCAGTAAGGCGGGGACCACTGAAGCTTTCTTT.